The TCR beta chain under discussion was sequenced for a study of blood T cell repertoires in COVID-19 (dated by TCRdb to the early 2020s). Turning to the overall study: Samples covering the acute and convalescent phases of COVID-19 were provided by collaborators in the United States, Italy and Spain. The material from the prospective study consisted of cDNA or gDNA derived from T cells, B-cell-depleted T cells, or PBMCs. The dataset comprised deeply sampled blood TCRbeta repertoires from subjects exposed to, actively infected with, or recovered from COVID-19. A freely available public database, intended as a resource for researchers studying the immune response to SARS-CoV-2, is where the repertoires were released. Samples were obtained from the ongoing ImmuneRACE study (first 160 participants) and from over 1,000 subjects provided by 6 global collaborators. The sample metadata nearly always contained a de-identified subject ID, COVID-19 status, age in years and sex. Where HLA class I and class II types were available, the types were taken from metadata supplied by the sample provider, not from assay-based typing.

A word on this clone: Its antigen is currently not known. The input lacks base qualities; no much larger clone sits a single base away.

The CDR3, cysteine through phenylalanine, is 14 amino acids long. Just CDR3 DNA is preserved here, 42 bases in frame from base 1. CDR1 and CDR2 (MNHEY, SVGAGI) derive from the germline V gene. V is trimmed back by 5 bases and J by 8 bases, and the junction contains 5 bases that no gene match accounts for. What the authors observed across the whole study: Clinical and demographic metadata were provided uncurated, with the amount varying by source and participant.

Participants in the prospective study were enrolled through a virtual design, were aged about 18 to 100 years, and lived in under 25 United States geographic areas. To assign participants to cohorts, the prospective study relied on clinical history that participants themselves reported in a screening survey and a study questionnaire. Mobile phlebotomists in the prospective study collected whole blood, serum and a nasopharyngeal or oropharyngeal swab from every participant. Participants in the prospective study had the option to provide additional blood draws and questionnaires over a roughly 2-month period. Before DNA extraction, prospective study blood samples were shipped either frozen or at room temperature. The immunoSEQ Assay, a bias-controlled multiplex PCR, was used to amplify TCRbeta CDR3 regions from genomic DNA. The authors processed their data as follows. The number of nucleated cells in each sample was estimated by amplification of reference gene primers within the assay. To quantify the absolute abundance of each unique TCRbeta CDR3 rearrangement, sequence reads were collapsed and filtered. Productive Simpson clonality was computed per sample as the square root of Simpson's diversity index over productive rearrangements. TCRdb mirrors the immuneACCESS table, restricted to in-frame sequences. Some clones are absent from its copies; in checked studies, under half trace to an unresolved V gene, and the reason for the others is unknown. The V and J calls and clone size are taken from that table; D and trimming were inferred from the DNA. This sample has 150,000 to 200,000 clones in its table, and roughly 89% of those were observed once. The ten biggest clones cover roughly 2.4% of the sample.

The sequenced sample was PBMCs or T cells enriched from blood (not recorded which). This sequence originates from a woman between 35 and 50 years old with acute COVID-19. The rearrangement joined TRBV6-5 to TRBJ1-6; TRBD1 matches 8 bases in the middle. The CDR3 here reads CASSQTGAYSPLHF. The DNA sequence is TGTGCCAGCAGTCAGACAGGGGCTTATTCACCCCTCCACTTT.